This is a list of T cell receptor beta chains from one sample in a study of OX40 agonist ivuxolimab in advanced cancers. Data came from immunoSEQ multiplex PCR; TCRdb stores just in-frame clones and leaves some out. The table has around 18,000 clones, around 83% seen once. Material: CD4+ or CD8+ T cells sorted from blood, obtained in a trial of the OX40 agonist ivuxolimab. The receptors originated from an adult with an advanced solid tumor such as melanoma, head and neck, liver or kidney cancer. CDR3s include the opening cysteine and the closing phenylalanine or tryptophan. D genes are given only for firm matches. Clone size is shown for a subset of rows, as once, few, many or a class of expanded clone.

j_call v_call cdr3_length clone_size d_call cdr3_nt cdr3_aa
TRBJ1-2 TRBV5-5 15 - TRBD1 TGTGCCAGCAGCTTGGGGGACAGGTCCCTTTATGGCTACACCTTC CASSLGDRSLYGYTF
TRBJ1-2 TRBV6-5 14 - - TGTGCCAGCAGTTCGAACAGGGCCAACTATGGCTACACCTTC CASSSNRANYGYTF
TRBJ2-3 TRBV7-2 15 once - TGTGCCAGCAGCTTAGGGGTAGGGAACTCAGATACGCAGTATTTT CASSLGVGNSDTQYF
TRBJ2-3 TRBV29-1 10 - - TGCAGCGCAAGAACAGATACGCAGTATTTT CSARTDTQYF
TRBJ2-6 TRBV7-8 15 - - TGTGCCAGCCTTAACGGGTTTGGTGGGGCCAACGTCCTGACTTTC CASLNGFGGANVLTF
TRBJ1-4 TRBV4-1 14 - - TGCGCCAGCACCCCATCCCAGGGAGATGAAAAACTGTTTTTT CASTPSQGDEKLFF
TRBJ2-3 TRBV6-5 14 - - TGTGCCAGCCATATGGCCGGGGGATCATATACGCAGTATTTT CASHMAGGSYTQYF
TRBJ2-7 TRBV18 14 - - TGTGCCAGCTCAGAACAGTCCCTCTCCTACGAGCAGTACTTC CASSEQSLSYEQYF
TRBJ1-4 TRBV7-6 15 - TRBD1 TGTGCCAGCAGCGACAACAGGGGGACTAATGAAAAACTGTTTTTT CASSDNRGTNEKLFF
TRBJ1-2 TRBV28 11 - TRBD1 TGTGCCAGCAGTTTGGGACAGGCGTGCACCTTC CASSLGQACTF
TRBJ2-3 TRBV30 15 - TRBD1 TGTGCCTGGAGTAAGGACAGGGTTGGCCCCCAGACGCAGTATTTT CAWSKDRVGPQTQYF
TRBJ1-5 TRBV7-9 14 - - TGTGCCAGCAGCTCCGGTGATAGCAATCAGCCCCAGCATTTT CASSSGDSNQPQHF
TRBJ2-7 TRBV28 20 - TRBD2 TGTGCCAGCAGGGGGCAGGTTCGCGGGAGCCCGCGTAGGGGTGAGAACGAGCAGTACTTC CASRGQVRGSPRRGENEQYF
TRBJ2-2 TRBV11-1 11 - - TGTGCCAGCAGCTTAACCGGGGAGCTGTTTTTT CASSLTGELFF
TRBJ2-7 TRBV4-3 17 - - TGCGCCAGCAGCCAAGATAACGGCGGACCTCCTTTTTACGAGCAGTACTTC CASSQDNGGPPFYEQYF
TRBJ2-6 TRBV5-1 15 few - TGCGCCAGCAGCTTGGACCTCTCTGGGGCCAACGTCCTGACTTTC CASSLDLSGANVLTF
TRBJ1-1 TRBV7-9 13 once TRBD1 TGTGCCAGCAGCCCCACCACAGGGGCTGAAGCTTTCTTT CASSPTTGAEAFF
TRBJ1-1 TRBV7-8 13 - - TGTGCCAGCAGCTTAAGCCGGAACACTGAAGCTTTCTTT CASSLSRNTEAFF
TRBJ1-1 TRBV30 12 - TRBD1 TGTGCCTGGGCCCTAAACAGGGGGCCTGCTTTCTTT CAWALNRGPAFF
TRBJ2-1 TRBV28 15 - TRBD1 TGTGCCAGCACCAGAGCAGGGGGCTCCTACAATGAGCAGTTCTTC CASTRAGGSYNEQFF
TRBJ2-7 TRBV4-1 15 - TRBD2 TGCGCCAGCAGCCGTGGACTAGCTTCTACCTACGAGCAGTACTTC CASSRGLASTYEQYF
TRBJ2-2 TRBV30 15 - - TGTGCCTGGAGTGTACCAGGACTGAACACCGGGGAGCTGTTTTTT CAWSVPGLNTGELFF
TRBJ2-3 TRBV15 15 - - TGTGCCACCAGCAGAGATACCGCAGAAACAGATACGCAGTATTTT CATSRDTAETDTQYF
TRBJ2-3 TRBV4-1 14 - - TGCGCCAGCAGCCAAGAGTCCAGGCCAGATACGCAGTATTTT CASSQESRPDTQYF
TRBJ1-1 TRBV4-3 14 - - TGCGCCAGCAGCCAAGATTTTGGGGACACTGAAGCTTTCTTT CASSQDFGDTEAFF
TRBJ1-4 TRBV5-1 16 - - TGCGCCAGCAGCCCCCCGGGTTCCGGGGAAGGTGAAAAACTGTTTTTT CASSPPGSGEGEKLFF
TRBJ1-1 TRBV10-1 14 - - TGCGCCAGCAGTGATCGAGGGTTGCCCACTGAAGCTTTCTTT CASSDRGLPTEAFF
TRBJ2-7 TRBV28 14 - TRBD2 TGTGCCAGCAGTTCCGGGACTATCTCCTACGAGCAGTACTTC CASSSGTISYEQYF
TRBJ2-6 TRBV28 16 - - TGTGCCAGCAGTTCCTTGAGATTGGCTGGGGCCAACGTCCTGACTTTC CASSSLRLAGANVLTF
TRBJ1-1 TRBV19 18 - TRBD1 TGTGCCAGTAGTATCTGGGGAGCATACCGGACAGGGAACACTGAAGCTTTCTTT CASSIWGAYRTGNTEAFF
TRBJ2-4 TRBV2 14 - - TGTGCCAGCAGCCAGGGGGGGGCCAAAAACATTCAGTACTTC CASSQGGAKNIQYF
TRBJ1-4 TRBV5-1 14 - - TGCGCCAGCAGCCCAGGTGCAACTAATGAAAAACTGTTTTTT CASSPGATNEKLFF
TRBJ2-3 TRBV2 11 few - TGTGCCAGCAGTGAAGGGCCTACGCAGTATTTT CASSEGPTQYF
TRBJ2-3 TRBV9 18 - TRBD2 TGTGCCAGCAGCGTAGCTGGGGCTAGCGGTGATGGCACAGATACGCAGTATTTT CASSVAGASGDGTDTQYF
TRBJ2-3 TRBV7-2 14 - - TGTGCCAGCAGCGTGGGTCTGAGCACAGATACGCAGTATTTT CASSVGLSTDTQYF
TRBJ2-1 TRBV27 14 - TRBD2 TGTGCCAGCAGACTAGCGGGGGGTTACAATGAGCAGTTCTTC CASRLAGGYNEQFF
TRBJ1-3 TRBV4-2 16 - - TGTGCCAGCAGCCAAGAGGGAAGGACATCTAGAAACACCATATATTTT CASSQEGRTSRNTIYF
TRBJ2-3 TRBV9 13 - TRBD2 TGTGCCTCCCAAGCGGGAGTGGAAGATACGCAGTATTTT CASQAGVEDTQYF
TRBJ2-1 TRBV5-8 15 - TRBD2 TGTGCCAGCAGCTTGCCCAGCGGGGGGGCCGGGGAGCAGTTCTTC CASSLPSGGAGEQFF
TRBJ1-6 TRBV5-1 13 once - TGCGCCAGCAGCTTGGAGGGAGGTTCACCCCTCCACTTT CASSLEGGSPLHF
TRBJ1-3 TRBV7-9 13 - - TGTGCCAGCAGCTTAGGAGGTGGAAACACCATATATTTT CASSLGGGNTIYF
TRBJ2-1 TRBV28 17 medium-sized TRBD2 TGTGCCAGCATGCCCTCCTCGGGACTAGCGGGAAGGAGTGAGCAGTTCTTC CASMPSSGLAGRSEQFF
TRBJ2-7 TRBV28 14 - TRBD2 TGTGCCAGCAGTTTTCCTAGCGGCTCCTACGAGCAGTACTTC CASSFPSGSYEQYF
TRBJ2-7 TRBV19 13 - TRBD2 TGTGCCAGTAGTGGACTAGCGGGAACCGAGCAGTACTTC CASSGLAGTEQYF
TRBJ1-1 TRBV7-2 13 once - TGTGCCAGCAGCTTATCCAAGTACACTGAAGCTTTCTTT CASSLSKYTEAFF
TRBJ1-1 TRBV18 14 - - TGTGCCAGCTCACTAGCGACCGGGGTAACTGAAGCTTTCTTT CASSLATGVTEAFF
TRBJ2-5 TRBV6-5 15 - - TGTGCCAGCAGTTTTCGGGCGGGGCCGCAAGAGACCCAGTACTTC CASSFRAGPQETQYF
TRBJ1-1 TRBV19 13 - - TGTGCCAGCATTCTACGGGGCAACACTGAAGCTTTCTTT CASILRGNTEAFF
TRBJ1-1 TRBV19 15 - - TGTGCCAGTAGCCGCGGGCCCGGAGGAAACACTGAAGCTTTCTTT CASSRGPGGNTEAFF
TRBJ2-3 TRBV5-1 16 - TRBD1 TGCGCCAGCAGCCCCAACCCGACAGGGGCGCAAGATACGCAGTATTTT CASSPNPTGAQDTQYF
TRBJ1-3 TRBV30 14 - - TGTGCCTGGACCCCCGGGGGGCAAAGGGGCACCATATATTTT CAWTPGGQRGTIYF
TRBJ1-6 TRBV6-1 15 - - TGTGCCAGCAGACGAACCGGGTCAGATAATTCACCCCTCCACTTT CASRRTGSDNSPLHF
TRBJ2-5 TRBV14 15 - TRBD1 TGTGCCAGCAGCCGGACCGGGACAGCCCCAAGGACCCAGTACTTC CASSRTGTAPRTQYF
TRBJ2-2 TRBV7-2 12 few - TGTGCCAGCGGGCTGAATAGCGGGGAGCTGTTTTTT CASGLNSGELFF
TRBJ1-1 TRBV9 13 - - TGTGCCAGCAGCGTAGCCCAGAACACTGAAGCTTTCTTT CASSVAQNTEAFF
TRBJ2-7 TRBV19 14 - - TGTGCCAGTAGTATTCAGGTTAGCTCCTACGAGCAGTACTTC CASSIQVSSYEQYF
TRBJ2-7 TRBV20-1 10 - - TGCAGTGCTAGAGGGAACGAGCAGTACTTC CSARGNEQYF
TRBJ1-1 TRBV28 15 - TRBD1 TGTGCCAGCAGCAGAACGGACAGGGTGAACACTGAAGCTTTCTTT CASSRTDRVNTEAFF